A selection of T cell receptor beta chains follows, all from one sample in a study of blood T cell repertoires in COVID-19. TCRdb keeps only in-frame clones here, not all; method: immunoSEQ multiplex PCR. The sample contains 250,000 to 300,000 clones, around four fifths of which appear only once. The sample taken for sequencing was peripheral blood. These receptors came from a man aged 55 to 69 who had recovered from COVID-19. CDR3s include the opening cysteine and the closing phenylalanine or tryptophan. D genes are given only for firm matches. Clone size is not always given. Where it is, it says once, few, many or a class for expanded clones.

d_call	clone_size	v_call	j_call	cdr3_nt	cdr3_aa
TRBD1	.	TRBV12-3/TRBV12-4	TRBJ1-1	TGTGCCAGCAGTTCTCACCAGGACAGGGAGACTTTCTTT	CASSSHQDRETFF
.	few	TRBV7-8	TRBJ2-5	TGTGCCAGCAGCTTGGGGCTGAACCAAGAGACCCAGTACTTC	CASSLGLNQETQYF
.	.	TRBV6-1	TRBJ1-1	TGTGCCAGCAGTGAAGCGAGAGGTGCTGAAGCTTTCTTT	CASSEARGAEAFF
TRBD1	.	TRBV18	TRBJ2-2	TGTGCCAGCTCACCTGCCGCGTGGGCAGGGGGTACCGGGGAGCTGTTTTTT	CASSPAAWAGGTGELFF
.	.	TRBV2	TRBJ2-3	TGTGCCAGCAGTGGGGCCTCCACAGATACGCAGTATTTT	CASSGASTDTQYF
TRBD2	.	TRBV29-1	TRBJ2-7	TGCAGCGTCGCCGGACTAGCGGGTGTCTACGAGCAGTACTTC	CSVAGLAGVYEQYF
TRBD1	few	TRBV9	TRBJ2-7	TGTGCCAGCAGCGCCGGAAAGCGGACAGGTACGAAGCAGTACTTC	CASSAGKRTGTKQYF
.	.	TRBV5-1	TRBJ1-1	TGCGCCAGCAGCTTGGATATTGGGGGGGAAGCTTTCTTT	CASSLDIGGEAFF
.	few	TRBV19	TRBJ1-3	TGTGCCAGTACCTCTGACCGGGAACTAAGCCTCTCTGGAAACACCATATATTTT	CASTSDRELSLSGNTIYF
.	.	TRBV5-5	TRBJ2-6	TGTGCCAGCAGCCGCCGGGATGAACTTTCTTCTGGGGCCAACGTCCTGACTTTC	CASSRRDELSSGANVLTF